The 28 T cell receptor beta chains listed next were all sequenced from one sample in a study of beta chain features in type 1 diabetes. Expressed TCRB transcripts were sequenced because the isolated RNA had all been reverse transcribed beforehand. TCRdb keeps only in-frame clones here, not all; method: immunoSEQ multiplex PCR. The table includes under 900,000 clones, roughly 17% detected once. The sample was naive CD4+ T cells from blood. These receptors came from a woman aged 18-29 years in good health.

The V call is TRBV29-1, the J call TRBJ2-5; TRBD1 aligns across 8 bases. Germline V gene data show CDR1 as SQVTM and CDR2 as ANQGSEA. CDR3 length: 12 amino acids. V lost 6 bases, J lost 7 bases, and 7 bases stayed unmatched. The CDR3 sequence is CSVPTGGGTQYF. The CDR3 DNA reads as TGCAGCGTCCCAACAGGGGGTGGGACCCAGTACTTC.

The genes are TRBV6-6 and TRBJ2-7; 8 positions match TRBD2. The V segment lost 6 bases and the J segment 4 bases; nucleotides outside the gene matches: 14. Per germline, CDR1 MNHNY and CDR2 SVGAGI (reference sequence). The CDR3 is 16 amino acids. Here the CDR3 reads CASRGARGGEVYEQYF. CDR3 coding DNA: TGTGCCAGCAGAGGCGCCCGGGGGGGCGAGGTGTACGAGCAGTACTTC.

The J gene is TRBJ2-1, the V gene TRBV21-1; the DNA was not used to check the table's D call, TRBD1. TRBV21-1 is a documented pseudogene. The CDR3 totals 17 residues. The CDR3: CASSKKAVQGTNNEQFF. The CDR3 DNA reads as TGTGCCAGCAGCAAAAAAGCTGTACAGGGGACCAACAATGAGCAGTTCTTC.

The chain uses TRBV27 and TRBJ2-1; 8 bases are shared with TRBD1. The CDR3 runs to 15 residues. V was pared by 2 bases and J by 4 bases, with 4 bases of the junction left unmatched. CDR1 is MNHEY, CDR2 SMNVEV, per germline (reference sequence). The CDR3 nucleotides read TGTGCCAGCAGTTTAGGACAGGGAAGGTACAATGAGCAGTTCTTC. It codes for CASSLGQGRYNEQFF.

This clone was picked up one time. The chain uses TRBV5-1 and TRBJ1-2; TRBD1 agrees at 8 bases. This CDR3 comprises 13 residues. Germline V lookup: CDR1 SGHRS, CDR2 YFSETQ. Losses at the gene ends were 7 bases for V and 4 bases for J; bases not matched to a gene: 6. CDR3 sequence: CASGDRSGYGYTF. DNA of the CDR3: TGCGCCAGCGGGGACAGGTCAGGCTATGGCTACACCTTC. The whole variable domain, remainder taken from reference TRBV5-1 and TRBJ1-2, is KAGVTQTPRYLIKTRGQQVTLSCSPISGHRSVSWYQQTPGQGLQFLFEYFSETQRNKGNFPGRFSGRQFSNSRSEMNVSTLELGDSALYLCASGDRSGYGYTFGSGTRLTVV.

In the case of this clone: The sample holds other DNA sequences that translate to the same CDR3. The CDR3 region has the DNA TGTGCCAGCAGCGTCGGTACCGATACGCAGTATTTT. It translates to CASSVGTDTQYF. This sequence joins TRBV9 and TRBJ2-3; D gene uncertain. This CDR3 region has 12 residues. Per germline, CDR1 SGDLS and CDR2 YYNGEE. V lost 2 bases and J lost 6, with 7 bases in between.

This chain connects TRBV28 to TRBJ2-7; D is ambiguous. There are 13 residues in the CDR3. Deletions cut 3 bases from V and 2 bases from J, with 8 bases between. Germline V lookup: CDR1 MDHEN, CDR2 SYDVKM. The CDR3 region is CASSLAQTYEQYF. The CDR3 region has the DNA TGTGCCAGCAGTTTGGCGCAAACCTACGAGCAGTACTTC.

This clone was seen a handful of times. This chain connects TRBV5-4 to TRBJ2-5, with a possible D match to TRBD2 (6 bases). CDR3 size: 14 residues. V was shortened by 0 bases and J by 4 bases, with 10 bases between the two germline ends. Germline loops: CDR1 SGHNT, CDR2 YYREEE (reference sequence). CDR3 loop: CASSLAGGLETQYF. The CDR3 DNA sequence: TGTGCCAGCAGCTTGGCCGGGGGACTAGAGACCCAGTACTTC.

This clone was recorded a few times. The genes are TRBV5-1 and TRBJ2-5; D might be TRBD1 or TRBD2, each matching 6 bases. The CDR3 has 12 amino acids. The germline gives CDR1 SGHRS, CDR2 YFSETQ. V was cut by 8 bases and J by 5 bases, with 13 bases left in between. CDR3 residues: CASSWGAETQYF. CDR3 nucleotides: TGCGCCAGTTCGTGGGGGGCCGAGACCCAGTACTTC.

The sample holds a few counts of this clone. The chain employs TRBV9 and TRBJ1-2; D remains ambiguous. The V end was cut by 1 base, the J end by 2 bases, with 0 bases between. Germline V lookup: CDR1 SGDLS, CDR2 YYNGEE. The length of the CDR3 is 11 residues. The CDR3 loop reads CASSVNYGYTF. CDR3 bases: TGTGCCAGCAGCGTAAACTATGGCTACACCTTC. The full variable domain, with the rest looked up from reference TRBV9 and TRBJ1-2, is DSGVTQTPKHLITATGQRVTLRCSPRSGDLSVYWYQQSLDQGLQFLIQYYNGEERAKGNILERFSAQQFPDLHSELNLSSLELGDSALYFCASSVNYGYTFGSGTRLTVV.

The chain uses TRBV28 and TRBJ2-5, with D perhaps TRBD1 (6 bases). This CDR3 comprises 14 residues. Germline CDR1 is MDHEN and CDR2 is SYDVKM. V lost 2 bases to trimming and J lost 4 bases, with 11 bases between them. The CDR3 DNA reads TGTGCCAGCAGTTTAATCGGCAGGGGAGAGACCCAGTACTTC. It codes for CASSLIGRGETQYF.

The rearrangement joins TRBV14 to TRBJ2-3; no definite D call. With 1 base removed from V and 8 bases from J, the gap between germline ends came to 10 bases. Germline V gives CDR1 SGHDN, CDR2 FVKESK. The CDR3 runs to 13 residues. The CDR3 region has the DNA TGTGCCAGCAGCCAAGGCTTAGTAATTACGCAGTATTTT. Protein product: CASSQGLVITQYF. Supplemented by reference TRBV14 and TRBJ2-3, the full variable domain reads EAGVTQFPSHSVIEKGQTVTLRCDPISGHDNLYWYRRVMGKEIKFLLHFVKESKQDESGMPNNRFLAERTGGTYSTLKVQPAELEDSGVYFCASSQGLVITQYFGPGTRLTVL.

This clone was observed a few times. The rearrangement joins TRBV9 to TRBJ2-3; D possibly corresponds to TRBD2 (5 bases). Germline values: CDR1 SGDLS, CDR2 YYNGEE. The V and J ends lost 3 bases and 0 bases respectively, with 14 bases between them. This CDR3 has 16 amino acids. The CDR3 DNA reads TGTGCCAGCAGCGCCAGGTCCAGGACTAGCACAGATACGCAGTATTTT. This gives the protein CASSARSRTSTDTQYF.

This clone was counted a few times. The chain is built from TRBV29-1 and TRBJ2-7; the match to TRBD2 covers 9 bases. CDR1 and CDR2 (germline): SQVTM, ANQGSEA. Trimming at V came to 7 bases and at J to 2 bases, leaving 9 bases not matched to a gene. CDR3 length equals 14 residues. CDR3 sequence reads: CSGGLAGTPYEQYF. The CDR3 nucleotides are TGCAGCGGCGGCCTAGCGGGAACCCCCTACGAGCAGTACTTC.

To note about this clone: At the DNA level, this CDR3 is encoded by other sequences in the same sample as well. The V and J genes are TRBV9 and TRBJ2-2; the D call may be TRBD1 or TRBD2 (5 bases each). CDR3 size: 15 residues. Looked up from germline, CDR1 is SGDLS and CDR2 is YYNGEE. V dropped 1 base and J dropped 0 bases, with 7 bases sitting between them. The CDR3 DNA reads TGTGCCAGCAGCGTACAGGGAGCGAACACCGGGGAGCTGTTTTTT. It specifies CASSVQGANTGELFF.

This clone has more than one count but fewer than ten. The chain couples TRBV19 to TRBJ2-4; D remains unclear. The germline V and J ends were trimmed by 1 base and 11 bases, with 6 bases remaining between them. Per the germline V gene, CDR1 is LNHDA and CDR2 is SQIVND (reference sequence). This CDR3 spans 11 amino acids. CDR3 sequence: CASSIGAVQYF. CDR3 bases: TGTGCCAGTAGTATAGGGGCAGTTCAGTACTTC. Using reference TRBV19 and TRBJ2-4 for the parts outside the CDR3, the full variable domain is DGGITQSPKYLFRKEGQNVTLSCEQNLNHDAMYWYRQDPGQGLRLIYYSQIVNDFQKGDIAEGYSVSREKKESFPLTVTSAQKNPTAFYLCASSIGAVQYFGAGTRLSVL.

In its sample, this clone was seen a few times. Other nucleotide sequences from this sample produce the same CDR3. The chain has TRBV18 and TRBJ2-7; D gene uncertain. CDR3 length equals 11 residues. The V gene's germline CDR1 is KGHSH and CDR2 LQKENI. Trimming took 4 bases from V and 3 from J, leaving 4 bases between them. CDR3 sequence (DNA): TGTGCCAGCTCACTGGGCTACGAGCAGTACTTC. It codes for CASSLGYEQYF.

J is TRBJ2-5 and V is TRBV19, with TRBD2 matching over 7 bases. There are 13 residues in the CDR3. CDR1 LNHDA and CDR2 SQIVND come from the germline V gene (reference sequence). V lost 7 bases to trimming and J lost 5 bases; unmatched junction nucleotides: 7. The CDR3 loop is CASTGTTGETQYF. CDR3 sequence (DNA): TGTGCCAGTACTGGGACTACGGGGGAGACCCAGTACTTC.

This clone was counted between two and nine times. The J gene is TRBJ2-1, the V gene TRBV23-1, with unresolved D. TRBV23-1 has ORF status, its function being uncertain. The CDR3 loop spans 15 amino acids. The V and J ends lost 8 bases and 2 bases respectively, with 16 bases between them. The chain's CDR3 is CASGWTHEPYNEQFF. The CDR3 DNA reads as TGCGCCAGCGGGTGGACGCACGAGCCCTACAATGAGCAGTTCTTC.

The chain uses TRBV6-1 and TRBJ1-5; 7 bases are shared with TRBD1. CDR1 is MNHNS and CDR2 is SASEGT in the germline V gene. The CDR3 totals 12 residues. The DNA for the CDR3 is TGTGCTACAGGGGTCTTGTATCAGCCCCAGCATTTT. Amino acids: CATGVLYQPQHF.

The V call is TRBV7-2, the J call TRBJ2-7; 10 bases are a match to TRBD2. This CDR3 has 14 residues. V was pared by 5 bases and J by 3 bases, with 4 bases of the junction left unmatched. In germline, CDR1 is SGHTA, CDR2 FQGNSA. As DNA, the CDR3 is TGTGCCAGCAGCACCCGGACTAGCGGCTACGAGCAGTACTTC. Amino acid sequence: CASSTRTSGYEQYF.

This clone came up a few times. The rearrangement links TRBV15 to TRBJ2-5; tentative D call: TRBD2 (6 bases). Germline V gene sequence: CDR1 LNHNV, CDR2 YYDKDF (reference sequence). Trimming left V 0 bases short and J 0 bases short, with 8 bases between. The CDR3 spans 15 residues. The CDR3 DNA follows: TGTGCCACCAGCAGAGATGGGGGGAACCAAGAGACCCAGTACTTC. Its translation is CATSRDGGNQETQYF.

The chain employs TRBV19 and TRBJ1-2; 7 bases map to TRBD1. The J segment lost 7 bases and the V segment lost 3 bases, leaving 17 bases of the junction unmatched. This CDR3 has 17 residues. Germline values: CDR1 LNHDA, CDR2 SQIVND (reference sequence). The CDR3 spells CASSITGQRNHFRGYTF. For the CDR3, the DNA is TGTGCCAGTAGTATCACGGGACAGCGCAACCATTTTCGTGGCTACACCTTC.

A few counts support this clone. This rearrangement joins TRBV19 to TRBJ2-1; D is uncertain. The CDR3 loop spans 15 amino acids. The V end was cut by 10 bases, the J end by 0 bases, with 16 bases between. Germline CDR1 LNHDA, CDR2 SQIVND (reference sequence). CDR3 loop: CATRGDKGSYNEQFF. The CDR3 nucleotides read TGTGCCACCAGAGGCGATAAGGGCTCCTACAATGAGCAGTTCTTC. The full variable domain, completed using reference TRBV19 and TRBJ2-1, is DGGITQSPKYLFRKEGQNVTLSCEQNLNHDAMYWYRQDPGQGLRLIYYSQIVNDFQKGDIAEGYSVSREKKESFPLTVTSAQKNPTAFYLCATRGDKGSYNEQFFGPGTRLTVL.

This clone was counted a few times. The chain has TRBV7-9 and TRBJ2-7; D gene uncertain. CDR1 SEHNR and CDR2 FQNEAQ come from the germline V gene (reference sequence). This CDR3 is built from 14 residues. V dropped 5 bases and J dropped 2 bases, with 13 bases sitting between them. CDR3: CASSPHQYPYEQYF. For the CDR3, the DNA is TGTGCCAGCAGCCCCCACCAGTACCCCTACGAGCAGTACTTC.

This clone was seen only a few times. The junction departs from germline at one end; a sequencing error may be responsible. The rearrangement joins TRBV15 to TRBJ2-7; D may be TRBD1 (5 bases). The CDR3 contains 13 residues. Per germline, CDR1 LNHNV and CDR2 YYDKDF (reference sequence). CDR3 loop: CATSRDLGSGFVF. For the CDR3, the DNA is TGTGCCACCAGCAGAGATCTAGGGTCAGGGTTCGTCTTC.

The rearrangement joins TRBV7-2 to TRBJ2-7; 7 bases fit TRBD2. Germline V lookup: CDR1 SGHTA, CDR2 FQGNSA. V lost 3 bases to trimming and J lost 3 bases; unmatched junction nucleotides: 11. The CDR3 contains 16 residues. The CDR3 region is CASSFGSAGSGYEQYF. The DNA of the CDR3 is TGTGCCAGCAGCTTCGGATCAGCGGGATCAGGCTACGAGCAGTACTTC.

This chain joins TRBV18 and TRBJ1-5, with D unresolved. Trimming took 3 bases from V and 0 from J, leaving 9 bases between them. The CDR3 is made up of 15 amino acids. Germline loops: CDR1 KGHSH, CDR2 LQKENI. CDR3 DNA sequence: TGTGCCAGCTCACCCGCCCCAGATAGCAATCAGCCCCAGCATTTT. Translation: CASSPAPDSNQPQHF.